The present T cell receptor beta chain was sequenced within a study of beta chain features in type 1 diabetes. Expressed TCRB transcripts got sequenced, as all isolated RNA was reverse transcribed. Produced via immunoSEQ multiplex PCR; TCRdb's table is partial and in-frame only. The sample lists around 600,000 clones, approximately 13% occurring once. CDR3 length equals 15 residues. Per the germline V gene, CDR1 is SNHLY and CDR2 is FYNNEI. Trimming cost V 6 bases and J 1 base, with 13 bases left between them. General study results and limits: For patients and controls alike, PCR might favor shorter templates to the same degree. Patients with Type 1 diabetes showed moderately but significantly shorter TCRB CDR3s in all four CD4+ subsets.

About this clone: As yet, its antigen is unknown.

Once sorted, every population was more than 95% pure. The TCR sequence derives from a man aged 30-40 years with type 1 diabetes. The chain uses TRBV2 and TRBJ2-4; D could derive from TRBD1 or TRBD2 (5 bases each). The sample was naive CD4+ T cells from blood. The CDR3 DNA is TGTGCCAGCAGCAACAGCGAGGGGGCCAAAAACATTCAGTACTTC. As protein: CASSNSEGAKNIQYF.